This T cell receptor beta chain originates from a study of blood T cell repertoires in COVID-19. Study-wide background: Samples taken during acute and convalescent COVID-19 were collected in the United States, Italy and Spain.

There are 16 residues in the CDR3. Germline V lookup: CDR1 ENHRY, CDR2 SYGVKD. V was shortened by 0 bases and J by 4 bases, with 15 bases between the two germline ends. Profiling relied on immunoSEQ multiplex PCR, and the TCRdb table lists in-frame clones only, not all of them. The sample lists roughly 32,000 clones; 80% to 90% were seen once. The chain uses TRBV10-3 and TRBJ2-5, with D maybe TRBD2 (6 bases). The sequenced material came from peripheral blood. This TCR was recovered from a woman over 75 with active or convalescent COVID-19. CDR3 sequence: CAISESMGGSPETQYF. In nucleotides, the CDR3 is TGTGCCATCAGTGAGTCGATGGGGGGAAGTCCAGAGACCCAGTACTTC.